These T cell receptor beta chains were read from a single sample in a study of T cell responses to AZD1222 COVID-19 vaccine. The protocol was immunoSEQ multiplex PCR, while the TCRdb copy is restricted to in-frame clones and leaves out a portion. The sample contains about 94,000 clones, approximately 81% of which appear only once. Sequencing used peripheral blood, obtained 28 days after the second AZD1222 dose. These receptors came from an adult who received the AZD1222 COVID-19 vaccine. CDR3s include the opening cysteine and the closing phenylalanine or tryptophan. A D gene is named only where the DNA matches it firmly. The size field is filled for only some rows; it gives once, few, many or a size class.

J gene | clone size | V gene | D gene | CDR3 DNA | CDR3 protein
TRBJ1-1 | once | TRBV6-5 | TRBD1 | TGTGCCAGCAGCAGTACAGGGGCCCCGGGCACTGAAGCTTTCTTT | CASSSTGAPGTEAFF
TRBJ1-1 | . | TRBV24-1 | . | TGTGCCACCAGCCAGGGAGGCGAAGCTTTCTTT | CATSQGGEAFF
TRBJ2-1 | . | TRBV5-1 | . | TGCGCCAGCAGCATAGACCTAGCGTACAATGAGCAGTTCTTC | CASSIDLAYNEQFF
TRBJ2-1 | few | TRBV4-1 | TRBD2 | TGCGCCAGCAGCCAAGTGAGACTAGCGGGAGGTATCAATGAGCAGTTCTTC | CASSQVRLAGGINEQFF
TRBJ2-2 | . | TRBV13 | TRBD1 | TGTGCCAGCAGCCTGGGACAGGGGGCAGGCACCGGGGAGCTGTTTTTT | CASSLGQGAGTGELFF
TRBJ2-1 | . | TRBV7-7 | TRBD1 | TGTGCTAGCAGCTTAGTTCAGGGGGCAGGGAACAATGAGCAGTTCTTC | CASSLVQGAGNNEQFF
TRBJ2-7 | . | TRBV7-9 | TRBD1 | TGTGCCAGCAGCCAAGAGACAGGGGGCGCGGGAGAGCAGTACTTC | CASSQETGGAGEQYF
TRBJ2-1 | . | TRBV4-3 | TRBD2 | TGCGCCAGCAGCTATATAGCGGGAGGGCCGGGTGAGCAGTTCTTC | CASSYIAGGPGEQFF
TRBJ1-1 | . | TRBV19 | . | TGTGCCAGTAGTATATTTGTGAACACTGAAGCTTTCTTT | CASSIFVNTEAFF
TRBJ2-7 | . | TRBV7-9 | . | TGTGCCAGCAGCTTATGGGGATCAGGGAACTCCTACGAGCAGTACTTC | CASSLWGSGNSYEQYF